The clone carrying this TCR beta chain was observed a few times. The data belong to a study of T-cell memory formation after mild COVID-19. Study context: For the most part, TCR clusters were specific to one donor.

This CDR3 spans 11 amino acids. V dropped 4 bases and J dropped 5 bases, with 5 bases sitting between them. Germline assignment: CDR1 SGHNT and CDR2 YYREEE (reference sequence). MiXCR was run by TCRdb on the 5' RACE reads, yielding one entry per CDR3 protein. Among about 340,000 distinct CDR3 sequences listed, 10% to 15% were seen once. The TCR was taken from a man aged 18 to 30 who had mild COVID-19 (a few samples of this study predate the infection). Cell type and time point are not known. The specimen was PBMCs or a T cell subset sorted from them (not recorded which). The chain employs TRBV5-4 and TRBJ2-3, with no clear D. The CDR3 nucleotides are TGTGCCAGCAGCGCGCGAGATACGCAGTATTTT. Its protein is CASSARDTQYF.